This record looks at one TCR beta chain sequence and its context. The identical CDR3 is also encoded by other nucleotide sequences in the sample. Germline loops: CDR1 SGDLS, CDR2 YYNGEE. V dropped 1 base and J dropped 1 base, with 5 bases sitting between them. The CDR3 covers 14 residues. This specimen belongs to a study of shared clonotypes between healthy human individuals. Method: immunoSEQ multiplex PCR; TCRdb's copy keeps in-frame clones and lacks some. The table has 450,000 to 650,000 clones, around 78% seen once; the top ten hold 9.5% to 15%. This clonotype was sampled from a woman aged 35 to 49 in good health. Some clones in this sample may be carry-over from other donors' samples. V and J are TRBV9 and TRBJ2-2; no firm D call. Specimen: PBMCs. This chain's CDR3 is CASSVQVNTGELFF. The CDR3 nucleotides read TGTGCCAGCAGCGTACAGGTGAACACCGGGGAGCTGTTTTTT.